The following is a T cell receptor (beta chain) sequence with its context. As yet, its antigen is unknown. The sample comes from a study of T cells expressing NK-cell markers. Across the whole study: Underlying the TCR beta repertoires were sorted CD3+CD56+NKG2C+, CD3+CD56+NKG2C- and CD3+CD56-NKG2C+ T cells.

The study's findings and limits: A range of roughly 1.0-8% of CD8+ T cells consisted of dominant NKG2C+ clonotypes in a handful of donors. Several of the donors also had these clonotypes leading their CD3+CD56-NKG2C+ fraction. Certain NKG2C+ T cell clones were expanded, and their HCMV specificity remained unclear.

The CDR3 totals 14 residues. Germline V gives CDR1 SGHVS, CDR2 FNYEAQ. With the 5' RACE reads reprocessed, TCRdb shows one record per CDR3 protein and no DNA. Its table lists fewer than 25,000 distinct CDR3 sequences. The rearrangement links TRBV7-6 to TRBJ2-5. Sequenced: blood T cells: a sorted CD56 or NKG2C T cell subset, CD4+ or CD8+ T cells, or bulk PBMC T cells (not recorded which). This clonotype originated in a man between 18 and 69 years old in good health. This chain's CDR3 is CASSFGGYQETQYF.